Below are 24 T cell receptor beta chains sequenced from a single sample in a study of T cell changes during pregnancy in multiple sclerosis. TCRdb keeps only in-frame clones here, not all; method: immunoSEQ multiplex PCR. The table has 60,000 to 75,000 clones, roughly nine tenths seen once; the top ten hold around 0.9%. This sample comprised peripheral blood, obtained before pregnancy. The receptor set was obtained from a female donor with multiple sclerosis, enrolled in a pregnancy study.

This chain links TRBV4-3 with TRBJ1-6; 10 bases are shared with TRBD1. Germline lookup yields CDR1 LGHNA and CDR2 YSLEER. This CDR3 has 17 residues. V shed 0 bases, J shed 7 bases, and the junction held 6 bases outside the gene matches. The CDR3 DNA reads TGCGCCAGCAGCCAAGATCTGTGGGACAGGGGAAATTCACCCCTCCACTTT. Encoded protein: CASSQDLWDRGNSPLHF.

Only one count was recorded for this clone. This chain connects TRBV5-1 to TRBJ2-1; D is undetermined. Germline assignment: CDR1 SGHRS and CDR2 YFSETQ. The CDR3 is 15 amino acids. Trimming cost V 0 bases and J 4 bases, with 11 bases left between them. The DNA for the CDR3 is TGCGCCAGCAGCTTGGCCCCAAACAGTTACAATGAGCAGTTCTTC. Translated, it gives CASSLAPNSYNEQFF.

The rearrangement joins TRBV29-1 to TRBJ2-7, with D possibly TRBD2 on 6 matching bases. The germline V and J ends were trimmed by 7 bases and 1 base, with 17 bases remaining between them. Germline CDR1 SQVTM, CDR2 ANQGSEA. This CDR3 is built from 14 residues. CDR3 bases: TGCAGCGCAACGGGGCGGGAATCGTCCTACGAGCAGTACTTC. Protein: CSATGRESSYEQYF.

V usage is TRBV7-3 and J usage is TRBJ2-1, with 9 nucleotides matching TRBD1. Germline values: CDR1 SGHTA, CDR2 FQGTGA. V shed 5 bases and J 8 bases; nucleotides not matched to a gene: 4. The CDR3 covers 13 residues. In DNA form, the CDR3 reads TGTGCCAGCAGCCCGACAGGGGGGGATGAGCAGTTCTTC. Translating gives CASSPTGGDEQFF.

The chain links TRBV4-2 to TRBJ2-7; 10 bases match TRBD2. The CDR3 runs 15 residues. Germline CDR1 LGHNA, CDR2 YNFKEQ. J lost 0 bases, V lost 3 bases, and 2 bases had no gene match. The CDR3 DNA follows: TGTGCCAGCAGCCACGAGCGGGGGGGCTCCTACGAGCAGTACTTC. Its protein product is CASSHERGGSYEQYF.

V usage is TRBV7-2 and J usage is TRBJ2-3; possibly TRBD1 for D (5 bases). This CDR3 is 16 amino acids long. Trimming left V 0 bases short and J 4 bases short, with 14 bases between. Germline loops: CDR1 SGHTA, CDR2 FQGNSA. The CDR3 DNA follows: TGTGCCAGCAGCTTAGCCACAGGCGTCGCGGCAGATACGCAGTATTTT. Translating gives CASSLATGVAADTQYF.

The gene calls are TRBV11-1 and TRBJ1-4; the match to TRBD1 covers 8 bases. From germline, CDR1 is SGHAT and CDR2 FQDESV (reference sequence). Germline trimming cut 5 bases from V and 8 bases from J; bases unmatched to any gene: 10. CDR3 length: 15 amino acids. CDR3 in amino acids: CASSPGTGSNEKLFF. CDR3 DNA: TGTGCCAGCAGCCCAGGGACAGGATCAAACGAAAAACTGTTTTTT.

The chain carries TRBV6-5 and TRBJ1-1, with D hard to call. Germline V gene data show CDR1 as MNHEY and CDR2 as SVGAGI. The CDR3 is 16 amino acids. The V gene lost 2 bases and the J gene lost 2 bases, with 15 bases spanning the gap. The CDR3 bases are TGTGCCAGCAGTTACCGTGGGCCAGCTCTAAACACTGAAGCTTTCTTT. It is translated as CASSYRGPALNTEAFF.

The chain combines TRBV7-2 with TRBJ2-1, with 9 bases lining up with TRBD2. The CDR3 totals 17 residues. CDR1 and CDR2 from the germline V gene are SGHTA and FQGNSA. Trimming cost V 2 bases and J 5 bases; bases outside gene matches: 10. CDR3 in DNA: TGTGCCAGCAGCTTAAGGATTGGGCTAGCGGGGAACAATGAGCAGTTCTTC. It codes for CASSLRIGLAGNNEQFF.

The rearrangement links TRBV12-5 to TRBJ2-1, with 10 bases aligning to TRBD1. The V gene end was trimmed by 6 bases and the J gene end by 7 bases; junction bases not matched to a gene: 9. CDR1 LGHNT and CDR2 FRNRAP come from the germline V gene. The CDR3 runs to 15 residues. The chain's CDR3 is CASGSGQGETNEQFF. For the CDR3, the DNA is TGTGCTAGTGGATCAGGACAGGGGGAAACAAATGAGCAGTTCTTC.

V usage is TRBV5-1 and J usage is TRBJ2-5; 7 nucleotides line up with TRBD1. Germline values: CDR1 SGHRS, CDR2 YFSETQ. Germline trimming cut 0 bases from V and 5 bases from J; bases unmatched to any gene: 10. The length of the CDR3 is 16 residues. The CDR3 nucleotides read TGCGCCAGCAGCTTGGAGACCACAGGGGCCAGGGAGACCCAGTACTTC. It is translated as CASSLETTGARETQYF.

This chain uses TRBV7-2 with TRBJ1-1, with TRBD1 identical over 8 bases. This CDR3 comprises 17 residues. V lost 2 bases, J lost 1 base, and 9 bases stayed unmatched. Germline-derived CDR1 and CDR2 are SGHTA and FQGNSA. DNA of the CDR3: TGTGCCAGCAGCTTACCGTACAGGGGGAAGAAGAACACTGAAGCTTTCTTT. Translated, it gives CASSLPYRGKKNTEAFF.

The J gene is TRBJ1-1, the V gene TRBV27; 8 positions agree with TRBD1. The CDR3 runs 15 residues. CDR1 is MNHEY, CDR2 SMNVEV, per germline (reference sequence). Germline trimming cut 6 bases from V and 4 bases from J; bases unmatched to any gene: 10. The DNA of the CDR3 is TGTGCCAGCAGCTCTCTGGACAGGGTAGGCACTGAAGCTTTCTTT. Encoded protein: CASSSLDRVGTEAFF.

The CDR3 is CASSFEDRASFGDTQYF. The CDR3 coding sequence is TGTGCCAGCAGCTTTGAGGACAGAGCATCGTTCGGAGATACGCAGTATTTT. V usage is TRBV12-1 and J usage is TRBJ2-3; the table's D gene call, TRBD1, was not cross checked with the DNA. TRBV12-1 is a pseudogene locus. The CDR3 runs 17 residues.

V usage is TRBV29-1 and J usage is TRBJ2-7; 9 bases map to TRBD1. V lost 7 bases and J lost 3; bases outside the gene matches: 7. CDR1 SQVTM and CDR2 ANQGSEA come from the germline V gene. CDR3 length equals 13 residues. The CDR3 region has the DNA TGCAGCGCCTGGACAGGGGACCTCTACGAGCAGTACTTC. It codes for CSAWTGDLYEQYF.

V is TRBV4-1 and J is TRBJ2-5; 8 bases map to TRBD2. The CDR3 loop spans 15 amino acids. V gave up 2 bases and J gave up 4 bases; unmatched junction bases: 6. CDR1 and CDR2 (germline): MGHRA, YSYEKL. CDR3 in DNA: TGCGCCAGCAGCCAATACCGGGGGGGGGTAGAGACCCAGTACTTC. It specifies CASSQYRGGVETQYF.

The chain's CDR3 is CASSTQWTGGKETQYF. Here the CDR3 DNA reads TGTGCCAGTAGTACCCAATGGACAGGCGGAAAAGAGACCCAGTACTTC. The chain links TRBV19 to TRBJ2-5, with 7 bases lining up with TRBD1. With V trimmed by 4 bases and J by 3 bases, 11 bases remained unmatched. CDR3 length: 16 amino acids. CDR1 and CDR2 (germline): LNHDA, SQIVND (reference sequence). The variable domain in full, completed from reference TRBV19 and TRBJ2-5, reads DGGITQSPKYLFRKEGQNVTLSCEQNLNHDAMYWYRQDPGQGLRLIYYSQIVNDFQKGDIAEGYSVSREKKESFPLTVTSAQKNPTAFYLCASSTQWTGGKETQYFGPGTRLLVL.

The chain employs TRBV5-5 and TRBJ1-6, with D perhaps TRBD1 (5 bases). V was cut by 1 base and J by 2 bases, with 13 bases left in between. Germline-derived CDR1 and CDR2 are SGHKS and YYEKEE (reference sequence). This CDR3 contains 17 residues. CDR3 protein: CASSLSQGNPYNSPLHF. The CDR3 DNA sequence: TGTGCCAGCAGCTTGAGCCAGGGAAACCCCTATAATTCACCCCTCCACTTT. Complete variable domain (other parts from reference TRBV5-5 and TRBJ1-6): DAGVTQSPTHLIKTRGQQVTLRCSPISGHKSVSWYQQVLGQGPQFIFQYYEKEERGRGNFPDRFSARQFPNYSSELNVNALLLGDSALYLCASSLSQGNPYNSPLHFGNGTRLTVT.

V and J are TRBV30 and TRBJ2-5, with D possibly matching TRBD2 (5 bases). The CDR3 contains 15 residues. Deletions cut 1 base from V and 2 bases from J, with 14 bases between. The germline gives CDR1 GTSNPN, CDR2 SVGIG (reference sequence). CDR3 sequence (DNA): TGTGCCTGGAGTGCCCCAGGCCGGGATCAAGAGACCCAGTACTTC. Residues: CAWSAPGRDQETQYF.

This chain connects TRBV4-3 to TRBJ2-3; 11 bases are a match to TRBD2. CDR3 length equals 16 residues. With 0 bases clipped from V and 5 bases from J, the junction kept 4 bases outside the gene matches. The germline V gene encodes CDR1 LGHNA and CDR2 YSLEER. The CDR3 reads CASSQDIAGGLDTQYF. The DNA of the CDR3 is TGCGCCAGCAGCCAAGATATAGCGGGGGGGCTAGATACGCAGTATTTT.

The CDR3 nucleotides are TGTGCCAGCAGCCCTGGGCCACTCTTAAAAGCTTTCTTT. It encodes CASSPGPLLKAFF. The chain links TRBV11-2 to TRBJ1-1; the D is unclear. V was pared by 5 bases and J by 9 bases, with 16 bases between. From germline, CDR1 is SGHAT and CDR2 FQNNGV. The CDR3 spans 13 residues.

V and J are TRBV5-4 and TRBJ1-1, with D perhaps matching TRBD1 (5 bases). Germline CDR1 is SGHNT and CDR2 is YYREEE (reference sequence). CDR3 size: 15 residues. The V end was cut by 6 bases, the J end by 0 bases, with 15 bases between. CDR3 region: CASIKTGPMNTEAFF. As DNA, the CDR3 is TGTGCCAGCATCAAAACAGGACCGATGAACACTGAAGCTTTCTTT.

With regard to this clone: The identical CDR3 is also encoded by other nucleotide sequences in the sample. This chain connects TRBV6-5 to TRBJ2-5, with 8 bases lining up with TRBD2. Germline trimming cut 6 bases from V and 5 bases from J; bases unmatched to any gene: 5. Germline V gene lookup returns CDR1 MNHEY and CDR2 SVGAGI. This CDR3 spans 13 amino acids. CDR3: CASRRGGGETQYF. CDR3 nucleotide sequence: TGTGCCAGCAGAAGGGGCGGGGGGGAGACCCAGTACTTC.

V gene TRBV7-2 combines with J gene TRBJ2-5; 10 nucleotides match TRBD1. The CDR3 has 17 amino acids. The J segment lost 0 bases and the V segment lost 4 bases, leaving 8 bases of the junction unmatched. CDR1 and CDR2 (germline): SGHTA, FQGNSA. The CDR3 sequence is CASSSPRDRGDQETQYF. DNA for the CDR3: TGTGCCAGCAGCTCCCCCCGGGACAGGGGCGACCAAGAGACCCAGTACTTC.